This T cell receptor (beta chain) derives from a study of response to subunit inactivated influenza vaccine (dated by TCRdb to 2016 to 2019). At the level of the whole study: To follow how T cells responded to a trivalent subunit inactivated influenza vaccine, the researchers relied on deep quantitative profiling of the T cell receptor repertoire. The investigation overall reported the following: It was suggested by the authors that each seasonal influenza vaccination may recruit only a limited number of new T cells.

The junction carries 17 bases between V and J, which are trimmed by 7 bases and 8 bases respectively. The germline V gene specifies MNHNS as CDR1 and SASEGT as CDR2. The CDR3, from cysteine to phenylalanine, totals 14 residues. The only DNA kept is the CDR3, 42 bases in frame from the first base. As concerns this clonotype: The specificity of this receptor is unknown. No clone much larger than this one lies a single base away; base qualities are absent.

Preparation of the library involved RT-PCR. The data were produced on an Illumina HiSeq 2500. TCRdb redid the processing of the public reads, applying fastp at Q25 and MiXCR, and retained in-frame beta chains. Rows with a matching CDR3 protein are joined into one entry that keeps the most common DNA and genes. The sample records 500,000 to 550,000 distinct CDR3 sequences, roughly 7.9% of which are singletons. The top ten clones comprise about an eighth of the sample. Sequenced here: PBMCs from blood, sampled roughly 24 months after vaccination. This receptor was identified in a man aged 50 to 69 who received an inactivated influenza vaccine. Donor details come from another sample of the same person, matched by shared clones. The receptor chain draws on TRBV6-1 and TRBJ2-2; the D gene is possibly TRBD1, with 6 bases matching. The sequence in DNA is TGTGCCAGCACCCTGGACAGCCAACGGGGGGAGCTGTTTTTT. It specifies CASTLDSQRGELFF.